The T cell receptor beta chain described here comes from a study of spatial heterogeneity in lung cancer. Study results and caveats: At tumor resection, ubiquitous expanded TCRs were detected in blood more often than later.

This clonotype was detected ten times or more. What it binds is unknown. The time point denotes: sample taken at primary tumor resection. Donors were over 70 untreated early-stage non-small cell lung cancer patients. TCRdb passed the 5' RACE reads through MiXCR, listing each CDR3 protein once. The sample yields 30,000 to 40,000 distinct CDR3 sequences, approximately 5.2% seen once. V lost 5 bases to trimming and J lost 9 bases, with 15 bases between them. The CDR3 extends over 13 amino acids. Germline CDR1 is SGHTS and CDR2 is YDEGEE. This TCR derives from a female donor with early-stage non-small cell lung cancer. The chain couples TRBV5-8 to TRBJ1-5; D is possibly TRBD1 (6 bases). The sample was PBMCs, taken at surgery. Written as DNA, the CDR3 is TGTGCCAGCAGACTGACAGGTGTAGCGCCCCAGCATTTT. Residues: CASRLTGVAPQHF.